Following are 10 T cell receptor beta chains from one sample sequenced in a study of shared clonotypes between healthy human individuals. Only in-frame clones appear in the TCRdb table, and some are missing; sequencing was by immunoSEQ multiplex PCR. The data contain about 2.1 million clones, 80% to 95% of them seen just once; the ten biggest clones take up about 1.7%. CD45RO-negative, CCR7-selected cells formed the naive CD8 fraction, which excluded terminally differentiated effector memory CD45RA+ cells. Source material: naive CD8+ T cells from PBMCs. These receptors originate from a man between 18 and 29 years old in good health. Some clones in this sample may be carry-over from other donors' samples.

The genes are TRBV19 and TRBJ1-1; D gene ambiguous. The germline V gene encodes CDR1 LNHDA and CDR2 SQIVND (reference sequence). Trimming shortened V by 5 bases and J by 2 bases, and 12 bases separated the two germline ends. This CDR3 is 14 amino acids long. CDR3 sequence reads: CASSVHHLNTEAFF. The CDR3 DNA is TGTGCCAGTAGTGTGCACCACCTTAACACTGAAGCTTTCTTT.

This clone was observed a single time. The rearrangement links TRBV5-4 to TRBJ2-6, with 8 bases fitting TRBD1. The CDR3 sequence is 15 residues long. J was trimmed by 1 base and V by 7 bases; bases with no gene match: 4. Germline CDR1 SGHNT, CDR2 YYREEE (reference sequence). For the CDR3, the DNA is TGTGCCAGCCCTACAGGGGGTTCTGGGGCCAACGTCCTGACTTTC. Protein: CASPTGGSGANVLTF.

The CDR3 bases are TGTGCCAGCAGTTTTGGGGGGATTCGGAACGAGCAGTACTTC. Protein: CASSFGGIRNEQYF. This chain connects TRBV5-8 to TRBJ2-7; a weak D match, TRBD2 (6 bases). This CDR3 spans 14 amino acids. CDR1 and CDR2 (germline): SGHTS, YDEGEE. V was clipped by 5 bases and J by 5 bases, with 17 bases between them. Supplemented by reference TRBV5-8 and TRBJ2-7, the full variable domain reads EAGVTQSPTHLIKTRGQQATLRCSPISGHTSVYWYQQALGLGLQFLLWYDEGEERNRGNFPPRFSGRQFPNYSSELNVNALELEDSALYLCASSFGGIRNEQYFGPGTRLTVT.

This clone was seen only once. The chain has TRBV13 and TRBJ2-5, with 9 bases that match TRBD1. The CDR3 spans 14 residues. The junction had 4 bases not matched to a gene; V was cut back by 3 bases and J by 5 bases. From germline, CDR1 is PRHDT and CDR2 FYEKMQ (reference sequence). The chain's CDR3 is CASSFTGGVETQYF. CDR3 DNA sequence: TGTGCCAGCAGCTTTACAGGGGGCGTGGAGACCCAGTACTTC.

The genes are TRBV4-3 and TRBJ2-7, with a weak D call TRBD1 (5 bases). The CDR3 has 15 residues. From germline, CDR1 is LGHNA and CDR2 YSLEER. Trimming left V 0 bases short and J 4 bases short, with 13 bases between. The DNA for the CDR3 is TGCGCCAGCAGCCAAGATCAGGGCAGCCATTACGAGCAGTACTTC. This translates into CASSQDQGSHYEQYF.

The V gene is TRBV2, the J gene TRBJ2-1; D might be TRBD2 (5 bases). The CDR3 runs 16 residues. V shed 4 bases and J shed 2 bases, with 15 bases lying between them. Germline values: CDR1 SNHLY, CDR2 FYNNEI. CDR3 DNA: TGTGCCAGCAGTGGAGCGGCTAGAACCACCTACAATGAGCAGTTCTTC. Protein product: CASSGAARTTYNEQFF.

The CDR3 DNA is TGTGCCAGCAGCTACATAGGGCCACTAGCGGGAGGTACCTACAATGAGCAGTTCTTC. As protein: CASSYIGPLAGGTYNEQFF. The V and J genes are TRBV7-8 and TRBJ2-1, with 12 bases lining up with TRBD2. The CDR3 runs 19 residues. Trimming cost V 4 bases and J 2 bases; bases outside gene matches: 12. CDR1 is SGHVS and CDR2 is FQNEAQ in the germline V gene.

V gene TRBV5-6 combines with J gene TRBJ1-5, with D perhaps matching TRBD1 (6 bases). CDR3 length equals 17 residues. V lost 1 base to trimming and J lost 0 bases, with 14 bases between them. CDR1 and CDR2 from the germline V gene are SGHDT and YYEEEE. This CDR3 reads CASSLYRAGDSNQPQHF. The CDR3 coding sequence is TGTGCCAGCAGCTTGTATAGGGCAGGGGATAGCAATCAGCCCCAGCATTTT.

In this sample, this clone turned up once. The sample carries other DNA sequences with the same CDR3. The chain employs TRBV28 and TRBJ1-5, with D perhaps matching TRBD1 (5 bases). This CDR3 is built from 14 residues. Germline-derived CDR1 and CDR2 are MDHEN and SYDVKM. Trimming left V 3 bases short and J 7 bases short, with 13 bases between. CDR3 protein: CASSFRQGVQPQHF. CDR3 DNA sequence: TGTGCCAGCAGTTTTCGGCAGGGAGTACAGCCCCAGCATTTT.

The rearrangement joins TRBV9 to TRBJ2-6; D might be TRBD1 (5 bases). The CDR3 extends over 17 amino acids. Looked up from germline, CDR1 is SGDLS and CDR2 is YYNGEE. The V end lost 4 bases, the J end lost 0 bases, and 14 bases lay between the germline ends. Here the CDR3 reads CASSPSGIRSGANVLTF. DNA of the CDR3: TGTGCCAGCAGCCCATCAGGGATACGCTCTGGGGCCAACGTCCTGACTTTC.